This T cell receptor beta chain was recovered during a study of T cell responses to AZD1222 COVID-19 vaccine. Points from the study as a whole: Only five or six individuals given AZD1222 were seropositive at baseline. Donor demographics were predominantly white British with a female majority; clonal diversity may be underestimated.

Sequenced by immunoSEQ multiplex PCR; TCRdb stores in-frame clones only, minus some. The sample yields 100,000 to 150,000 clones, 89% seen once. Concerning this clone: Its target is not known.

The TCR sequence derives from an adult in good health. The sequenced sample was peripheral blood, obtained on day 0 of AZD1222 vaccination.

As DNA, the CDR3 is TGCGCCAGCAGCGTCGGGACTTCCTACCCCTACGAGCAGTACTTC. Its translation is CASSVGTSYPYEQYF. The chain links TRBV4-1 to TRBJ2-7; D is perhaps TRBD2 (6 bases). The CDR3 runs to 15 residues. The ends were cut back, 5 bases at V and 2 bases at J, with 16 bases in the middle. CDR1 MGHRA and CDR2 YSYEKL come from the germline V gene.